One T cell receptor beta chain is described in this entry. The entry originates in a study of blood T cell repertoires in COVID-19. Study as a whole: Samples came from the United States, Italy and Spain, spanning acute and convalescent COVID-19. Sources were T cells, B-cell-depleted T cells, or PBMCs; the material itself was cDNA or gDNA.

This CDR3 region has 15 residues. The germline gives CDR1 LNHDA, CDR2 SQIVND (reference sequence). Trimming cost V 6 bases and J 2 bases, with 11 bases left between them. Authors' processing steps: Estimated nucleated cell counts came from reference gene primer amplification. The protocol was immunoSEQ multiplex PCR, while the TCRdb copy is restricted to in-frame clones and leaves out a portion. V, J and clone size derive from that table, while D and trimming were established from the DNA sequence. The repertoire consists of about 110,000 clones, with 70% to 85% occurring once and the leading ten covering 20% to 25%.

The chain is built from TRBV19 and TRBJ1-6, with D possibly being TRBD1 (5 bases). The sequenced material came from peripheral blood. The TCR originated in a man between 70 and 80 years old with active or convalescent COVID-19. The CDR3 loop reads CASRAGPTYNSPLHF. The DNA of the CDR3 is TGTGCCAGTAGAGCAGGGCCTACCTATAATTCACCCCTCCACTTT.